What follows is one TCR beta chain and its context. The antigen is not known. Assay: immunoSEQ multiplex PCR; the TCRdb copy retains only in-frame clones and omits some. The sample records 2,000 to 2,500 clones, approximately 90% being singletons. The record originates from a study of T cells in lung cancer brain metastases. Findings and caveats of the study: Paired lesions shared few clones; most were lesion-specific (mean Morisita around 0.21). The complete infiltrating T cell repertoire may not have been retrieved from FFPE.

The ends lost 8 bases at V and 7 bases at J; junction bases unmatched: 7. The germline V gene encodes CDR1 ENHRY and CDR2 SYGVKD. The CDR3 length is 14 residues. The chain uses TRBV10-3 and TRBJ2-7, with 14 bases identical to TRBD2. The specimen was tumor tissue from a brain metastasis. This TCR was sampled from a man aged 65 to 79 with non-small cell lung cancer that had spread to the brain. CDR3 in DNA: TGTGCCATCGGGACTAGCGGGAGAATGGGGGAGCAGTACTTC. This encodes CAIGTSGRMGEQYF.